The TCR beta chain under discussion was sequenced for a study of blood T cell repertoires in COVID-19. Study-level information: Samples of COVID-19 (acute and convalescent) were obtained from the United States, Italy and Spain.

Per the authors' pipeline: Reference gene primer amplification gave estimated nucleated cell counts. The data were produced by immunoSEQ multiplex PCR, yet TCRdb's version contains in-frame clones alone and is incomplete. Clonal size and the V and J genes are those of that table, whereas D and trimming came from the DNA. In the table there are a few hundred thousand clones, around 80% of which are singletons. The Seattle site enrolled patients during active infection and followed them longitudinally. The source is a woman older than 75 with COVID-19, enrolled during active disease. The sequencing sample was made of peripheral blood.

The CDR3 nucleotides read TGTGCCAGCTCACCGTATGGGACAGTCTCCTACGAGCAGTACTTC. Protein: CASSPYGTVSYEQYF. The rearrangement links TRBV18 to TRBJ2-7, with 7 bases fitting TRBD1. In germline, CDR1 is KGHSH, CDR2 LQKENI. V shed 3 bases, J shed 0 bases, and the junction held 5 bases outside the gene matches. CDR3 size: 15 residues. Combining the CDR3 with reference TRBV18 and TRBJ2-7 gives the whole variable domain NAGVMQNPRHLVRRRGQEARLRCSPMKGHSHVYWYRQLPEEGLKFMVYLQKENIIDESGMPKERFSAEFPKEGPSILRIQQVVRGDSAAYFCASSPYGTVSYEQYFGPGTRLTVT.